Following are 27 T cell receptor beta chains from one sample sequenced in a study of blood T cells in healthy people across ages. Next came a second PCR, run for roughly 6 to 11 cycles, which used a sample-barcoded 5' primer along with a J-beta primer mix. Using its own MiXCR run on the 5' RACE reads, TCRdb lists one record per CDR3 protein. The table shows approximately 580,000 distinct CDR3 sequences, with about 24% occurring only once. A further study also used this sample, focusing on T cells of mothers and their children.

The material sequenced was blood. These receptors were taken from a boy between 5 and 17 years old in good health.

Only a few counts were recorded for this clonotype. This CDR3 is CSAHLGPGLPWETQYF. Written as DNA, the CDR3 is TGCAGTGCTCACCTCGGGCCCGGACTTCCGTGGGAGACCCAGTACTTC. The V call is TRBV20-1, the J call TRBJ2-5; D is possibly TRBD2 (5 bases). The CDR3 covers 16 residues. Trimming pared 5 bases from V and 5 bases from J, leaving 24 bases between. Germline loops: CDR1 DFQATT, CDR2 SNEGSKA (reference sequence).

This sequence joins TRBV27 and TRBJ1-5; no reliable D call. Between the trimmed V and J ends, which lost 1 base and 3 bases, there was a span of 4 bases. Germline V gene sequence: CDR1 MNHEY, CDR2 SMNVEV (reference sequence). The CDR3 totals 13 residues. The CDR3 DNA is TGTGCCAGCAGTTTATTCCTCAATCAGCCCCAGCATTTT. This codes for CASSLFLNQPQHF.

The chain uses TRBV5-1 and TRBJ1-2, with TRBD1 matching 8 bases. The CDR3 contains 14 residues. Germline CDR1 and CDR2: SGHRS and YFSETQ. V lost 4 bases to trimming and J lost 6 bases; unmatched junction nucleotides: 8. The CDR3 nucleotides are TGCGCCAGCAGCCCAGGACAGGGAGGGGATGGCTACACCTTC. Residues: CASSPGQGGDGYTF.

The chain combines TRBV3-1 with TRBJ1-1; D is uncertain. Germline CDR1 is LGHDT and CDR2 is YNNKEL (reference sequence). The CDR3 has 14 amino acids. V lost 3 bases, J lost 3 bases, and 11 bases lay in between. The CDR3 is CASSHEFWDTEAFF. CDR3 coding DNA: TGTGCCAGCAGCCACGAGTTTTGGGACACTGAAGCTTTCTTT.

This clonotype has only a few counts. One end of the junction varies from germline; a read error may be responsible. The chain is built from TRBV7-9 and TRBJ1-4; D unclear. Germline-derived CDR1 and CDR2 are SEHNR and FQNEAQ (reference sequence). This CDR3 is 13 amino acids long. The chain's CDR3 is CASSSSGNEKPFF. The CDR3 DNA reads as TGTGCCAGCAGCTCATCGGGCAATGAAAAACCGTTTTTT.

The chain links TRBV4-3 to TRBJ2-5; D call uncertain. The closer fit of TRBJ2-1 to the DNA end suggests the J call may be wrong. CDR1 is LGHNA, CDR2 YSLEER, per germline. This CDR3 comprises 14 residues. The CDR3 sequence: CASSQGVGGDEQFF. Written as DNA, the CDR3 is TGCGCCAGCAGCCAAGGGGTGGGTGGAGATGAGCAGTTCTTC.

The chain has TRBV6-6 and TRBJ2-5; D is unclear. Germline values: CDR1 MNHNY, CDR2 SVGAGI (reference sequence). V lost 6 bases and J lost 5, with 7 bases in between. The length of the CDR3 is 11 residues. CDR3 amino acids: CASRMRETQYF. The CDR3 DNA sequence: TGTGCCAGCAGGATGCGGGAGACCCAGTACTTC.

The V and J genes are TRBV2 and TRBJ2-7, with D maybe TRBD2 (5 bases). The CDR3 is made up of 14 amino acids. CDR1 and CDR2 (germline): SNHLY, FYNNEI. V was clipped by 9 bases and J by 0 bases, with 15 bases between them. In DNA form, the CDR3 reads TGTGCCAGTAAGGACGACTATAGCTCCTACGAGCAGTACTTC. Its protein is CASKDDYSSYEQYF. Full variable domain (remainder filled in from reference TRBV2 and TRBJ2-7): EPEVTQTPSHQVTQMGQEVILRCVPISNHLYFYWYRQILGQKVEFLVSFYNNEISEKSEIFDDQFSVERPDGSNFTLKIRSTKLEDSAMYFCASKDDYSSYEQYFGPGTRLTVT.

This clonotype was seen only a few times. The CDR3 sequence is CASSIQGGENIQYF. Written as DNA, the CDR3 is TGCGCCAGCAGCATTCAGGGAGGTGAAAACATTCAGTACTTC. This chain joins TRBV4-1 and TRBJ2-4; tentative D call: TRBD2 (6 bases). Germline-derived CDR1 and CDR2 are MGHRA and YSYEKL. V shed 5 bases and J shed 5 bases, with 13 bases lying between them. The CDR3 consists of 14 residues.

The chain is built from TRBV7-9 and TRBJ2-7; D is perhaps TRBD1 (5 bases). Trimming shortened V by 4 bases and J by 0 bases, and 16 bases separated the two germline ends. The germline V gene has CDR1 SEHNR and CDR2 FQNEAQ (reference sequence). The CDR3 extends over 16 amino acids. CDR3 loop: CASSSPQTANSYEQYF. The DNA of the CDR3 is TGTGCCAGCAGCTCCCCCCAGACAGCCAACTCCTACGAGCAGTACTTC.

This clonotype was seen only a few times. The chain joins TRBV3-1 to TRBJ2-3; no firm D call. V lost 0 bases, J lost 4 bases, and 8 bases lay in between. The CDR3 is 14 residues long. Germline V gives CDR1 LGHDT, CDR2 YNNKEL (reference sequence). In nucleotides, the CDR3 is TGTGCCAGCAGCCAAGATCCCAGTTCAGATACGCAGTATTTT. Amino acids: CASSQDPSSDTQYF.

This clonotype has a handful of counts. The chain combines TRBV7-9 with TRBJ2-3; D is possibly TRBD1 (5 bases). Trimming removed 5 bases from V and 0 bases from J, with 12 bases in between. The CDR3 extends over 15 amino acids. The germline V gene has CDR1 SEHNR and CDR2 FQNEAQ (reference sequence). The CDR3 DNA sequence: TGTGCCAGCAGCATTGACAGTCTGAGCACAGATACGCAGTATTTT. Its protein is CASSIDSLSTDTQYF.

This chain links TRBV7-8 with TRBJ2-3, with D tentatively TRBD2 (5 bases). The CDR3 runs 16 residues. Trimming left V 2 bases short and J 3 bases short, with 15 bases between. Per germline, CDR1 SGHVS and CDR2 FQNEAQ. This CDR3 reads CASSLRRTLLTDTQYF. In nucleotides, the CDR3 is TGTGCCAGCAGCTTAAGGAGGACGTTATTAACAGATACGCAGTATTTT.

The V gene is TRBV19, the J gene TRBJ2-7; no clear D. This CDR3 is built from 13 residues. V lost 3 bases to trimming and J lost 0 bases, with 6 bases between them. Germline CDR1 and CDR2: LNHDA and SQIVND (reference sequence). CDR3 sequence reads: CASSMSPSYEQYF. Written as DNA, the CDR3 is TGTGCCAGTAGTATGTCCCCCTCCTACGAGCAGTACTTC.

CDR3 region: CASSPGHADNEQFF. The DNA for the CDR3 is TGCGCCAGCAGCCCGGGACACGCAGACAATGAGCAGTTCTTC. This sequence joins TRBV5-1 and TRBJ2-1, with a weak D call TRBD1 (6 bases). The CDR3 consists of 14 residues. V was pared by 4 bases and J by 5 bases, with 13 bases between. Germline V gene data show CDR1 as SGHRS and CDR2 as YFSETQ.

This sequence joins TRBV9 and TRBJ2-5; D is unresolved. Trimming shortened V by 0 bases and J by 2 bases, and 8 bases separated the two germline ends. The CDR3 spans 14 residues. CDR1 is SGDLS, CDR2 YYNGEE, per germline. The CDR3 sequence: CASSVGAGQETQYF. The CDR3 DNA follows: TGTGCCAGCAGCGTAGGGGCAGGACAAGAGACCCAGTACTTC.

The CDR3 DNA sequence: TGCAGTGGAAACGAGGCCCAGATTATCGGGGAGACCCAGTACTTC. Translated: CSGNEAQIIGETQYF. This sequence joins TRBV20-1 and TRBJ2-5; D not certain. The germline CDR1 and CDR2 sequences are DFQATT and SNEGSKA (reference sequence). Trimming stripped 7 bases from V and 5 bases from J, with 23 bases between. This CDR3 contains 15 residues.

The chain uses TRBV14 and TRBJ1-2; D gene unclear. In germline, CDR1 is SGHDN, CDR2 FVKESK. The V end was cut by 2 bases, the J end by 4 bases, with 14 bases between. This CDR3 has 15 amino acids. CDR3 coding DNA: TGTGCCAGCAGCCAATTAGAATCGGGGTTCTATGGCTACACCTTC. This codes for CASSQLESGFYGYTF.

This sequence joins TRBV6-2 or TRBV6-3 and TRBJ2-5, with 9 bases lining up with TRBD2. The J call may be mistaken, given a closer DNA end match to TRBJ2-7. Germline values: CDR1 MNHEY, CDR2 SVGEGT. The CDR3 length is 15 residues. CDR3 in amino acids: CASIGEAGGSYEQYF. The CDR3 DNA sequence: TGTGCCAGCATCGGTGAAGCGGGGGGTTCCTACGAGCAGTACTTC.

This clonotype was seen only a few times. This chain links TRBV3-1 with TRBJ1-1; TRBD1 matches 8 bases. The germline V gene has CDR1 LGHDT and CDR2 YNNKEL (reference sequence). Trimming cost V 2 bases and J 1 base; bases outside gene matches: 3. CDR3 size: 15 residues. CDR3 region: CASSQQGARNTEAFF. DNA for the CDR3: TGTGCCAGCAGCCAACAGGGGGCCCGGAACACTGAAGCTTTCTTT.

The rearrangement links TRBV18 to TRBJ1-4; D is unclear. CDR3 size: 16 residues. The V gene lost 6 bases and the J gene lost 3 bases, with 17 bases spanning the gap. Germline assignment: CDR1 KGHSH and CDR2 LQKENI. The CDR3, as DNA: TGTGCCAGCTCGCACCCCCGCGGGAGGGCTAATGAAAAACTGTTTTTT. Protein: CASSHPRGRANEKLFF.

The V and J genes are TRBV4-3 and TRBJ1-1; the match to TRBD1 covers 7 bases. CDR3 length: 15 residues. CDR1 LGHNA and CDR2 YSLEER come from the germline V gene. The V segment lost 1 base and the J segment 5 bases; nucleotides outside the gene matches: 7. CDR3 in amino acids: CASSQAFARGTEAFF. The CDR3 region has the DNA TGCGCCAGCAGCCAAGCATTCGCCAGGGGGACTGAAGCTTTCTTT.

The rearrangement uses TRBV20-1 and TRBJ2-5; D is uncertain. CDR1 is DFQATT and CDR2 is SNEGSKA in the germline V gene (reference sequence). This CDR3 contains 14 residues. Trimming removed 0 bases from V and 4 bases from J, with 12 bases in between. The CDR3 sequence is CSARDLRVAETQYF. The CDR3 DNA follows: TGCAGTGCTAGAGATCTACGAGTAGCAGAGACCCAGTACTTC.

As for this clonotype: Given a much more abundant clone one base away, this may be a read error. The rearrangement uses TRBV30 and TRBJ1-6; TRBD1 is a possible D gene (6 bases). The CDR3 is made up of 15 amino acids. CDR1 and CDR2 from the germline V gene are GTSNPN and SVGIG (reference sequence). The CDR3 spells CARSVGGSYNSPLHF. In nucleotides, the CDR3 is TGTGCCCGGAGTGTAGGGGGCTCCTATAATTCACCCCTCCACTTT. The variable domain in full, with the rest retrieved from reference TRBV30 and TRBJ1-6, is SQTIHQWPATLVQPVGSPLSLECTVEGTSNPNLYWYRQAAGRGLQLLFYSVGIGQISSEVPQNLSASRPQDRQFILSSKKLLLSDSGFYLCARSVGGSYNSPLHFGNGTRLTVT.

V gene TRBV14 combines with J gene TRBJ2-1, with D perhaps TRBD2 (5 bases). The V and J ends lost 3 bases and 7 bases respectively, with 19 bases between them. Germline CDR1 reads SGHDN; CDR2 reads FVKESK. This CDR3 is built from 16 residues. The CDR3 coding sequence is TGTGCCAGCAGCCATTTCCGGTCTAGCAGGTCGAATGAGCAGTTCTTC. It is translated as CASSHFRSSRSNEQFF.

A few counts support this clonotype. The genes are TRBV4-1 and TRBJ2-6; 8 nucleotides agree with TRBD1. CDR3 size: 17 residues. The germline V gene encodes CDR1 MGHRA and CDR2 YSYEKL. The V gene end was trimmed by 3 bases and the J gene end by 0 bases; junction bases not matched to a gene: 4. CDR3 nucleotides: TGCGCCAGCAGCCAGGGGACAGGTCCCTCTGGGGCCAACGTCCTGACTTTC. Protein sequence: CASSQGTGPSGANVLTF.

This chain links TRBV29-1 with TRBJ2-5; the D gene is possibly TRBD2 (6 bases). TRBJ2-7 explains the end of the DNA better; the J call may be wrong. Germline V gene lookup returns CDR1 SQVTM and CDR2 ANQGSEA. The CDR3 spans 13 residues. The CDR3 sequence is CSVEGRGTYEQYF. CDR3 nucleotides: TGCAGCGTTGAAGGGAGGGGAACGTACGAGCAGTACTTC.